A single sample is the source of the 20 T cell receptor beta chains below, sequenced in a study of molecular identifiers for immune sequencing clone quantification. TCRdb re-called the PCR reads through MiXCR, storing one row per CDR3 protein. The sample lists about 500,000 distinct CDR3 sequences, around 23% occurring once. Material: naive CD8+ T cells from blood, with Jurkat cell RNA spiked in. Subset given: FACS-sorted CD8+CD4-CCR7+CD45RA+ naive T cells. These receptors originate from a human donor in good health. Some libraries in this study had Jurkat cell RNA spiked in.

To note about this clonotype: A much larger clonotype is one base distant, so this may be a read error. The V and J genes are TRBV7-6 and TRBJ2-3, with a tentative D call TRBD1 (5 bases). The CDR3 length is 14 residues. Germline V gene data show CDR1 as SGHVS and CDR2 as FNYEAQ. The CDR3 DNA reads as TGTGCCGGCAGCGCCAGGGTAAAGGGAGATACGCAGTATTTT. Translating it yields CAGSARVKGDTQYF.

The rearrangement links TRBV4-3 to TRBJ1-3, with no clear D. Deletions cut 2 bases from V and 0 bases from J, with 8 bases between. Per the germline V gene, CDR1 is LGHNA and CDR2 is YSLEER. This CDR3 is 15 amino acids long. CDR3 DNA: TGCGCCAGCAGCCAAACAGAGGGCTCTGGAAACACCATATATTTT. It yields the protein CASSQTEGSGNTIYF.

V and J are TRBV12-3 or TRBV12-4 and TRBJ2-7; perhaps TRBD1 as D (6 bases). Trimming removed 6 bases at V and 0 bases at J, with 12 bases between. The CDR3 is 14 residues long. The chain's CDR3 is CASRFGTLSYEQYF. CDR3 in DNA: TGTGCCAGCAGATTCGGGACACTCTCCTACGAGCAGTACTTC.

This chain connects TRBV7-9 to TRBJ2-1, with D maybe TRBD1 (6 bases). CDR3 length: 13 amino acids. V was trimmed by 5 bases and J by 6 bases, leaving 11 bases between them. Germline V gene data show CDR1 as SEHNR and CDR2 as FQNEAQ (reference sequence). The CDR3 spells CASSTNRVNEQFF. Here the CDR3 DNA reads TGTGCCAGCAGCACAAACAGGGTCAATGAGCAGTTCTTC.

The gene calls are TRBV6-2 or TRBV6-3 and TRBJ2-5, with D uncertain. The CDR3 runs to 14 residues. From germline, CDR1 is MNHEY and CDR2 SVGEGT. V dropped 2 bases and J dropped 4 bases, with 11 bases sitting between them. CDR3 sequence (DNA): TGTGCCAGCAGTTACCAGGACGGTGGAGAGACCCAGTACTTC. It yields the protein CASSYQDGGETQYF.

This clonotype was observed a handful of times. The rearrangement links TRBV6-1 to TRBJ1-1, with a tentative D call TRBD1 (6 bases). The CDR3 runs 15 residues. The germline CDR1 and CDR2 sequences are MNHNS and SASEGT. V gave up 7 bases and J gave up 3 bases, with 18 bases separating them. CDR3 region: CASKTEGGWHTEAFF. In nucleotides, the CDR3 is TGTGCCAGCAAGACGGAGGGGGGATGGCACACTGAAGCTTTCTTT.

This clonotype was picked up many times. The J gene is TRBJ1-1, the V gene TRBV4-3; 9 positions agree with TRBD1. CDR1 is LGHNA, CDR2 YSLEER, per germline. CDR3 length: 14 residues. V shed 8 bases, J shed 3 bases, and the junction held 7 bases outside the gene matches. The chain's CDR3 is CASFPDRGDTEAFF. The CDR3 nucleotides are TGCGCCAGCTTCCCGGACAGGGGAGACACTGAAGCTTTCTTT.

This clonotype occurred once. The chain uses TRBV12-3 or TRBV12-4 and TRBJ2-5; possibly TRBD1 for D (6 bases). This CDR3 has 16 amino acids. V was clipped by 6 bases and J by 5 bases, with 22 bases between them. Written as DNA, the CDR3 is TGTGCCAGCAGAGGAAGCCGTCAGGGGCCAGGGGAGACCCAGTACTTC. Its translation: CASRGSRQGPGETQYF.

This clonotype was counted at least ten times. CDR3: CARSLGANVLTF. The CDR3, as DNA: TGTGCCAGGTCTTTGGGGGCCAACGTCCTGACTTTC. This sequence joins TRBV9 and TRBJ2-6, with D unresolved. Trimming removed 8 bases from V and 4 bases from J, with 7 bases in between. The CDR3 runs to 12 residues. CDR1 SGDLS and CDR2 YYNGEE come from the germline V gene.

This clonotype was found many times. The chain recombines TRBV5-1 with TRBJ2-7; D possibly corresponds to TRBD2 (6 bases). The CDR3 loop spans 14 amino acids. V lost 0 bases, J lost 2 bases, and 9 bases lay in between. Germline V gene lookup returns CDR1 SGHRS and CDR2 YFSETQ. In nucleotides, the CDR3 is TGCGCCAGCAGCTTGGCCTGGGGGGCCTACGAGCAGTACTTC. Amino acid sequence: CASSLAWGAYEQYF.

This clonotype came up a few times. This sequence joins TRBV28 and TRBJ1-4; 8 bases line up with TRBD1. Losses at the gene ends were 6 bases for V and 6 bases for J; bases not matched to a gene: 12. The CDR3 is 16 residues long. The germline gives CDR1 MDHEN, CDR2 SYDVKM. In nucleotides, the CDR3 is TGTGCCAGCAGAACACCCACAGGGGGATTGGATGAAAAACTGTTTTTT. Translation: CASRTPTGGLDEKLFF.

The table lists this clonotype with many counts. The chain joins TRBV20-1 to TRBJ2-3; 10 bases align to TRBD2. Germline V gene data show CDR1 as DFQATT and CDR2 as SNEGSKA (reference sequence). With 0 bases clipped from V and 0 bases from J, the junction kept 6 bases outside the gene matches. The CDR3 extends over 17 amino acids. The CDR3 sequence is CSARDPGLAESTDTQYF. CDR3 coding DNA: TGCAGTGCTAGAGATCCAGGACTAGCGGAGAGCACAGATACGCAGTATTTT.

The rearrangement joins TRBV11-2 to TRBJ1-6, with TRBD1 identical over 9 bases. The CDR3 spans 17 residues. The trim removed 5 bases at V and 6 bases at J, leaving 11 bases unmatched. The germline CDR1 and CDR2 sequences are SGHAT and FQNNGV. CDR3 sequence (DNA): TGTGCCAGCAGCGCCGGACAGGGGTTGGGAGTTAATTCACCCCTCCACTTT. It is translated as CASSAGQGLGVNSPLHF.

In this sample, this clonotype turned up many times. The chain links TRBV4-3 to TRBJ2-1; the match to TRBD2 covers 9 bases. Unmatched junction bases numbered 14, after V lost 0 bases and J lost 5 bases. The V gene's germline CDR1 is LGHNA and CDR2 YSLEER. The CDR3 extends over 19 amino acids. CDR3 residues: CASSQELDSGGNGDNEQFF. CDR3 bases: TGCGCCAGCAGCCAAGAATTAGATAGCGGGGGTAACGGGGACAATGAGCAGTTCTTC.

A note on this clonotype: A read error is possible here, since a much larger clone lies one base away. V and J are TRBV7-2 and TRBJ2-5; D possibly matches TRBD1 or TRBD2 (5 bases each). The CDR3 consists of 15 residues. Germline CDR1 and CDR2: SGHTA and FQGNSA. V was clipped by 4 bases and J by 5 bases, with 17 bases between them. CDR3 loop: CASSSEPVGVETQYF. The DNA of the CDR3 is TGTGCCAGCAGCTCCGAACCAGTGGGGGTTGAGACCCAGTACTTC.

Comments on this clonotype: This could be a read error, since a much larger clone is one nucleotide away. This rearrangement joins TRBV6-5 to TRBJ2-5; maybe TRBD1 (5 bases). Germline assignment: CDR1 MNHEY and CDR2 SVGAGI. CDR3 size: 14 residues. In DNA, the CDR3 is TGTGCCAGCACCCCAGACAGCTTCAAAGAGCCCCAGTACTTC. As protein: CASTPDSFKEPQYF.

Details on this clonotype: The junction differs from germline at one of its ends, possibly a read error. The chain is built from TRBV2 and TRBJ2-2; D may be TRBD2 (5 bases). From germline, CDR1 is SNHLY and CDR2 FYNNEI. The CDR3 is 14 amino acids. The CDR3 DNA reads TGTGCCAGCAGTGTGGCTCCGAACACCGGGGAGCTGGTTTTT. Protein product: CASSVAPNTGELVF.

In its sample, this clonotype was seen a few times. The chain recombines TRBV11-2 with TRBJ2-3; tentatively, D is TRBD2 (5 bases). Germline CDR1 reads SGHAT; CDR2 reads FQNNGV. The CDR3 spans 16 residues. Trimming left V 1 base short and J 0 bases short, with 11 bases between. The CDR3 coding sequence is TGTGCCAGCAGCTTAGGGAGGCTTGGGAGCACAGATACGCAGTATTTT. It yields the protein CASSLGRLGSTDTQYF.

This clonotype was observed a handful of times. A much larger clone differs from this one at a single base, so this may be a read error. The gene calls are TRBV12-3 or TRBV12-4 and TRBJ1-5, with D unresolved. Trimming took off 3 bases at V and 5 bases at J, with 11 bases between the two ends. The CDR3 consists of 14 residues. CDR3 loop: CASSLGIGYQPQHF. CDR3 nucleotides: TGTGCCAGCAGTTTGGGGATAGGATATCAGCCCCAGCATTTT.

About this clonotype itself: Possible read error: a much larger clone is one base away. This sequence joins TRBV20-1 and TRBJ1-5, with unresolved D. The CDR3 extends over 14 amino acids. Germline lookup yields CDR1 DFQATT and CDR2 SNEGSKA (reference sequence). The CDR3 reads CSASPVKGSQTQHF. Written as DNA, the CDR3 is TGCAGTGCTAGCCCGGTCAAAGGTAGTCAGACCCAGCATTTT.